This T cell receptor beta chain was retrieved from a study of blood T cell repertoires in COVID-19 (TCRdb year 2020). Notes on the research overall: Collaborator samples came from the United States, Italy and Spain and covered acute and convalescent phases of COVID-19. The material from the prospective study consisted of cDNA or gDNA derived from T cells, B-cell-depleted T cells, or PBMCs. The repertoires were released in a freely available public database meant as a resource for research on the immune response to SARS-CoV-2. The dataset comprised deeply sampled blood TCRbeta repertoires from subjects exposed to, actively infected with, or recovered from COVID-19. The samples were drawn from two sources: the first 160 participants of the ongoing ImmuneRACE study, and 1,000 to 1,500 subjects contributed by 6 global collaborators. HLA class I and class II types, where available, came from metadata supplied by the sample provider rather than from assay-based typing. A de-identified subject ID, COVID-19 status, age in years and sex were almost always included in the sample metadata. Study-wide conclusions, independent of this receptor: Clinical and demographic metadata were provided uncurated, with the amount varying by source and participant.

Another Seattle source contributed samples from volunteer blood donors who had recovered from COVID-19. Each collaborating institution followed its own protocols to collect whole blood in K2EDTA tubes. For TCRbeta analysis, collaborators shipped samples in one of three forms: frozen whole blood, isolated PBMCs, or DNA extracted from either of those sample types. Trimming takes 2 bases off V and 4 bases off J; junction bases not matched to a gene: 6. For CDR1 and CDR2, the germline V gene lists SGHAT and FQNNGV. The CDR3 goes from the cysteine to the phenylalanine over 17 residues. The read is trimmed to its CDR3 DNA, 51 bases read in frame from base 1. About this clone: Its antigen has not been determined. No base-level quality is on record; no much larger clone is a single base apart.

TCRbeta CDR3 regions were amplified from genomic DNA by means of the immunoSEQ Assay, a bias-controlled multiplex PCR. Per the original workflow: The number of nucleated cells in each sample was estimated by amplification of reference gene primers within the assay. To quantify the absolute abundance of each unique TCRbeta CDR3 rearrangement, sequence reads were collapsed and filtered. For each sample, productive Simpson clonality was calculated as the square root of Simpson's diversity index across productive rearrangements. Drawn from immuneACCESS, this table holds only the in-frame rearrangements with V and J called that TCRdb kept. Clones are partly lost; checked studies trace under half to an unresolved V gene and leave the rest unexplained. V and J calls plus clone size are reproduced from that table; the DNA served to infer D and trimming. This sample is represented by 200,000 to 250,000 clones; approximately 89% of them were singletons. 1.5% to 2% of the sample is held by the ten biggest clonotypes.

The chain is encoded by TRBV11-2 joined to TRBJ2-1; 12 bases in between match TRBD2. The sample taken for sequencing was peripheral blood. This clonotype was obtained from a woman aged 60-75 years who had recovered from COVID-19. The sequenced DNA is TGTGCCAGCAGCTTACCCACTAGCGGGGGGCCGTACAATGAGCAGTTCTTC. It translates as CASSLPTSGGPYNEQFF.